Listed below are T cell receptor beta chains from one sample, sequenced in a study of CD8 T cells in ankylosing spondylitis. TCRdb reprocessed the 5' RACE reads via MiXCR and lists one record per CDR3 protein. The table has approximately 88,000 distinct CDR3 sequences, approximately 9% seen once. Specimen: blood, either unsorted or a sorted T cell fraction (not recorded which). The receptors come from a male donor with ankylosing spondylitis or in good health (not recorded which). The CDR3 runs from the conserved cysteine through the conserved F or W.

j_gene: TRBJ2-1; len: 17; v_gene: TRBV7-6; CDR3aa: CASSLVSGGSSYNEQFF
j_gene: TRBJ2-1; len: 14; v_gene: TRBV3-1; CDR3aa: CASSRNPGVNEQFF
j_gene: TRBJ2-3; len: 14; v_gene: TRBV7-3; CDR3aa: CASSYADPTDTQYF
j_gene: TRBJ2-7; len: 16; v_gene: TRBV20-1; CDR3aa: CSAGGTGGFGAYEQYF
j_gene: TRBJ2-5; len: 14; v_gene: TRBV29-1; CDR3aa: CSAPIGAGMVTQYF
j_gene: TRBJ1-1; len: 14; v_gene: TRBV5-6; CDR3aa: CASSLGTAPGEAFF
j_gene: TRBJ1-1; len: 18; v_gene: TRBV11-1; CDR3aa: CASSDRRGTGEMNTEAFF
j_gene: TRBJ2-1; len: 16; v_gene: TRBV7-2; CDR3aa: CASSPEVAGGRDEQFF
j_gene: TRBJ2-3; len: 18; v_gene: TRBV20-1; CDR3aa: CSAESGTSGGRVTDTQYF
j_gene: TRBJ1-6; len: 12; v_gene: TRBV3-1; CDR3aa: CATQTGNSPLHF
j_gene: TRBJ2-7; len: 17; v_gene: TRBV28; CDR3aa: CASSTRTSGVLTYEQYF
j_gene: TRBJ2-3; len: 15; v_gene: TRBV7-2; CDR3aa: CASSFPGSGTDTQYF
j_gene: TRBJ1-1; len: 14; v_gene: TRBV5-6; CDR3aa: CASSTRQVNTEAFF
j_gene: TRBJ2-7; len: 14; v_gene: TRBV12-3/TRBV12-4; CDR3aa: CASSETGTVLRQYF
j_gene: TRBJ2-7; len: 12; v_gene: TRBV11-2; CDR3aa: CATENRAYEQYF
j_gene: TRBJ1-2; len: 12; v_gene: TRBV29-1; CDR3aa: CSVDPGDYGYTF
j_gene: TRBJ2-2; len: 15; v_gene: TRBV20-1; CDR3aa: CSAHSSGGADGELFF
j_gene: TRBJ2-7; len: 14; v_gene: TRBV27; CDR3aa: CASSPRGTVYEQYF
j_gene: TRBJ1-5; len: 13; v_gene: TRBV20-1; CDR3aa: CSAQSGLFQPQHF
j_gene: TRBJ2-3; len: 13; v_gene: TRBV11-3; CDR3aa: CASSLDRPDTQYF
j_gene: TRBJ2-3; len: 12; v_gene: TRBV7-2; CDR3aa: CASSFLSDTQYF
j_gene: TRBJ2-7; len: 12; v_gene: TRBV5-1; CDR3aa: CASSLTSYEQYF
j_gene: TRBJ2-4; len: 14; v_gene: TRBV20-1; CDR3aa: CSALNELAKNIQYF
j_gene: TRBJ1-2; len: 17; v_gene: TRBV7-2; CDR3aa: CASSLDAGSRRPYGYTF
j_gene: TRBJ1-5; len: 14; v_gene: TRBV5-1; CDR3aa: CASSLSGGGTPQHF
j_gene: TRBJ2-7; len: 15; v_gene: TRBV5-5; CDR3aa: CASRETTGIIYEQYF
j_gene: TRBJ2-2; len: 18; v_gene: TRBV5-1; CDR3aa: CASSLSFSGGSNTGELFF
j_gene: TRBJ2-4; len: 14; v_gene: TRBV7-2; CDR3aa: CASRRDLAKNIQYF
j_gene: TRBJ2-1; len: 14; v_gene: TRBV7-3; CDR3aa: CASSRGPADNEQFF
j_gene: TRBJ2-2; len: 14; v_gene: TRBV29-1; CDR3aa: CSVVGGGATGELFF
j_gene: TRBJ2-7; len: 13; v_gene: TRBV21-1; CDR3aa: CASSKAGRGQKYF
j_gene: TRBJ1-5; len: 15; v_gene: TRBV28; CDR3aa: CASSLGIRSNQPQHF
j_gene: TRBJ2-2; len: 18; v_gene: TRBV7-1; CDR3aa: CASSLSGLAGSSTGELFF
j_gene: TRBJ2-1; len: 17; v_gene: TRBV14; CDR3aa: CASSQDGVLSSYNEQFF
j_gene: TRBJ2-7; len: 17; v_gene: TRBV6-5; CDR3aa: CASSYSRVRGASYEQYF
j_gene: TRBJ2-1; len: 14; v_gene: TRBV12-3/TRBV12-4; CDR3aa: CASSGGTGVNEQFF
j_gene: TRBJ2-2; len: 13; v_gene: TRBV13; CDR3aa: CASSRGETGELFF
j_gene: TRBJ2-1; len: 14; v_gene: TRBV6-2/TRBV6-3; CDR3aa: CASSRLSSYNEQFF
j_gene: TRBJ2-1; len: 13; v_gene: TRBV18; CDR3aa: CASSPRSDNEQFF
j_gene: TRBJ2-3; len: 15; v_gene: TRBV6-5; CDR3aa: CASSYVSTPTDTQYF
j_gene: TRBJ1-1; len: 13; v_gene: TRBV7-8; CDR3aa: CASSFATGGEAFF
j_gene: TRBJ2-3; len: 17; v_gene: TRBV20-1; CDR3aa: CSARQSTSGPHTDTQYF
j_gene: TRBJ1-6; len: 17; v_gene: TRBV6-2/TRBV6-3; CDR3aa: CASSWTSGAGKNSPLHF
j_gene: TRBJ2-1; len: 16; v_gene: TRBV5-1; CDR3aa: CASSLDSPHHYNEQFF
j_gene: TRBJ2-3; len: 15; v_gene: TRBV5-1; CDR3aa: CASSLPSDLTDTQYF
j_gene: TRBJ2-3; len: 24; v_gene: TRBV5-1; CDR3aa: CASSPSLGTGHRRGGPQITDTQYF
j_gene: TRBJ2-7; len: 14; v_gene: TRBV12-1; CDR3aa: CASSQGIISYEQYF
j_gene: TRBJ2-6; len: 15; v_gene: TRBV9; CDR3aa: CASSAIGSGANVLTF
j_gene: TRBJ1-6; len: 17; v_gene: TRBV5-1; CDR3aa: CASSSATGNLDNSPLHF
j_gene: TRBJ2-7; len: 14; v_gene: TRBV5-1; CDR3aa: CASSSQTGTYEQYF
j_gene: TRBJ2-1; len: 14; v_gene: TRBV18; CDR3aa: CASSPQGPGNEQFF
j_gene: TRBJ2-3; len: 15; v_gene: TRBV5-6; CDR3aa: CASSLDGYRADTQYF
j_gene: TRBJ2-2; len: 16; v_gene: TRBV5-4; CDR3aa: CASSYPQGGSPGELFF
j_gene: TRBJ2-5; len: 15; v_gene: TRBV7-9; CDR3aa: CASSLVVGGRETQYF
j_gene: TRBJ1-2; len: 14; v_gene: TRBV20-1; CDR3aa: CSAKGGANNYGYTF
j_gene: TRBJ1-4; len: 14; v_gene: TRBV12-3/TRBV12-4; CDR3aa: CASSLSLGDEKLFF